This T cell receptor beta chain appears in the sequencing data of a study of T cells in Graves' hyperthyroidism and ophthalmopathy. Turning to the study itself: Peripheral blood was collected at initial diagnosis, before any treatment.

CDR3 length: 17 residues. The germline V gene has CDR1 SNHLY and CDR2 FYNNEI. V lost 6 bases and J lost 0; bases outside the gene matches: 6. The TCR beta CDR3 regions underwent amplification using RNA transcripts as the source. The HTBI primer set drove a first-round RT-PCR of the TCR CDR3. TCRdb recomputed calls from the multiplex PCR reads with MiXCR, one row per CDR3 protein. Of a few hundred thousand distinct CDR3 sequences listed, 15% to 19% are singletons. Diagnosing involved the use of clinical symptoms, serum thyroxine and TRAb, thyroid ultrasound and orbital computed tomography. PBMCs were sourced from more than 9 ml fresh peripheral blood. This clonotype was counted many times.

The chain couples TRBV2 to TRBJ2-1; 12 positions agree with TRBD2. Sequences were obtained from blood. This clonotype originated in a woman aged 25 to 39 with Graves' hyperthyroidism. DNA of the CDR3: TGTGCCAGCAGAGAGACTAGCGGGAGCAGCTCCTACAATGAGCAGTTCTTC. Translated: CASRETSGSSSYNEQFF.